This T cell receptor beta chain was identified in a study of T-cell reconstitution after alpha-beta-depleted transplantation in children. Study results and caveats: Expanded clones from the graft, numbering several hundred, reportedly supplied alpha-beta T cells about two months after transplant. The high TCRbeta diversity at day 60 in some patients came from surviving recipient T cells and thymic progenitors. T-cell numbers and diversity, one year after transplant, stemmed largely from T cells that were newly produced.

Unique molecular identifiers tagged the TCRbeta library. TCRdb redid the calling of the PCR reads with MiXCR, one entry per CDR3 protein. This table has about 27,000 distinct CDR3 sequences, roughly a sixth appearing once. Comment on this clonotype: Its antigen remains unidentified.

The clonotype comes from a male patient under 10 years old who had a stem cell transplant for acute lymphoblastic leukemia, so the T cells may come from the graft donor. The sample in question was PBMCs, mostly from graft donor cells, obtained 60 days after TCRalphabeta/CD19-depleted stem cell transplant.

The CDR3 DNA reads as TGTGCCAGCAGCTTAGCGGGTCAGGGTCGTCGGTCCTACGAGCAGTACTTC. Amino acid sequence: CASSLAGQGRRSYEQYF. This chain connects TRBV7-9 to TRBJ2-7; D may be TRBD1 (5 bases). Germline V gene sequence: CDR1 SEHNR, CDR2 FQNEAQ (reference sequence). The CDR3 covers 17 residues. The ends were cut back, 0 bases at V and 1 base at J, with 16 bases in the middle.